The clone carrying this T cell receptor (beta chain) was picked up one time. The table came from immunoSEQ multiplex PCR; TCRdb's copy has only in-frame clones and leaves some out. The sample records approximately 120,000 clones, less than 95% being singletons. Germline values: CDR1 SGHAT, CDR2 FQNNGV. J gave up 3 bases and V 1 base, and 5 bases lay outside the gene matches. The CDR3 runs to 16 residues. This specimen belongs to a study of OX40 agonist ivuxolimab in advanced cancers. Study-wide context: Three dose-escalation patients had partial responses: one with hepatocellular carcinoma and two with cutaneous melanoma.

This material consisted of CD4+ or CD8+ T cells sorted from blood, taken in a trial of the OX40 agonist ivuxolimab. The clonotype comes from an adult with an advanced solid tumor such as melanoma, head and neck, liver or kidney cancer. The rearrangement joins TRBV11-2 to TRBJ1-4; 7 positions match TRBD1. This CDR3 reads CASSLGRQGANEKLFF. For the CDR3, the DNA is TGTGCCAGCAGCTTAGGAAGACAGGGTGCTAATGAAAAACTGTTTTTT.